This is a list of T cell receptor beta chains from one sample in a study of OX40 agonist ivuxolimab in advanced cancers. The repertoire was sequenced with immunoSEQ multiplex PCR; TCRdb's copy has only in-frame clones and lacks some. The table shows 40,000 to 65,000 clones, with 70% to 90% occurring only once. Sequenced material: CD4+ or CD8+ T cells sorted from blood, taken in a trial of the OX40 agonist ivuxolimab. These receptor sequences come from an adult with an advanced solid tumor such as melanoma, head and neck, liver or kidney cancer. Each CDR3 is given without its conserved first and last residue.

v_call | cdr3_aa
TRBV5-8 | ASRTQGQKLF
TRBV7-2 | ASSYADTGTGSGGYT
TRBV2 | ASSTSESQPQH
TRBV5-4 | ASSSQGAGAF
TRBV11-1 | ASSWTGDGTNYGYT
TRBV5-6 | ASSSVKGAGKNTEAF
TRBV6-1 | ASLFGRDYEQY
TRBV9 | ASSVGRGYDEQY
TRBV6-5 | ASSSRDRGINEQF
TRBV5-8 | ASSQGGANTGELF
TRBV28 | ASSHRDISD